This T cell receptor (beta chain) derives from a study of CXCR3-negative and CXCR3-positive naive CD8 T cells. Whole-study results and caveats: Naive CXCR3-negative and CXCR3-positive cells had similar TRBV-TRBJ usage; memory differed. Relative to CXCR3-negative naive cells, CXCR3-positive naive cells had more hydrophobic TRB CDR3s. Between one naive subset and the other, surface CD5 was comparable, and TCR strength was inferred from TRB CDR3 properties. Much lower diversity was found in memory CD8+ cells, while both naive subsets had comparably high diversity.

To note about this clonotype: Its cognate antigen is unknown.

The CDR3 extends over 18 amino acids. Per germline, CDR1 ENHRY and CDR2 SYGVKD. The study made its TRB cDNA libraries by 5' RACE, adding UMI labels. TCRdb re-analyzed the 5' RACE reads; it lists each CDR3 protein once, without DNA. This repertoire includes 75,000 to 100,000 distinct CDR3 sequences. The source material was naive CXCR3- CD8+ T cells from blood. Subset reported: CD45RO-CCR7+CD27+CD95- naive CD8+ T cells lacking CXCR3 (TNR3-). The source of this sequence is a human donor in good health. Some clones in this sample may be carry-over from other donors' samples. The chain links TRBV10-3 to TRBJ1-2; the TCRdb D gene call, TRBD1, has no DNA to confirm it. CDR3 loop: CAISFTGEADGSFMGYTF.